Included here is one T cell receptor (beta chain) sequence, with context. Using immunoSEQ multiplex PCR, the repertoire was profiled, and TCRdb retains in-frame clones only, with some absent. Of under 250,000 clones in the sample, over 75% were seen once. The data derive from a study of blood T cell repertoires in COVID-19. V dropped 4 bases and J dropped 3 bases, with 16 bases sitting between them. Germline loops: CDR1 MNHEY, CDR2 SVGAGI. The CDR3 is made up of 15 amino acids. The clonotype comes from a man aged 45-65 years with COVID-19, enrolled during active disease. Sequenced material: peripheral blood. This chain links TRBV6-5 with TRBJ2-7; a possible D gene is TRBD1 (5 bases). CDR3 DNA sequence: TGTGCCAGCAGTTTGGAAGCAGGGTTTATCTACGAGCAGTACTTC. Translation gives CASSLEAGFIYEQYF.